This T cell receptor beta chain was captured by sequencing in a study of T cell responses to AZD1222 COVID-19 vaccine. Study summary: Second-dose groups at about 4 or about 12 weeks were pooled.

CDR1 and CDR2 (germline): SGDLS, YYNGEE. This CDR3 spans 15 amino acids. Deletions cut 0 bases from V and 1 base from J, with 10 bases between. Study conclusions and caveats: Reportedly, nearly half of unique spike TCRs recognized epitopes outside B.1.351/B.1.1.7 mutations. There were repertoire samples only from the period after the peak T cell response.

Sequenced by immunoSEQ multiplex PCR; TCRdb stores in-frame clones only, minus some. The sample records approximately 110,000 clones, about 88% being singletons. Of note for this clone: The antigen remains undetermined.

The TCR originated in an adult in good health. Here the sequenced sample was peripheral blood, taken on day 0 of AZD1222 vaccination. The chain couples TRBV9 to TRBJ1-2, with D possibly matching TRBD1 (5 bases). CDR3 sequence: CASSVAWGNNYGYTF. DNA of the CDR3: TGTGCCAGCAGCGTAGCTTGGGGGAATAACTATGGCTACACCTTC. Filled out from reference TRBV9 and TRBJ1-2, the complete variable domain reads DSGVTQTPKHLITATGQRVTLRCSPRSGDLSVYWYQQSLDQGLQFLIQYYNGEERAKGNILERFSAQQFPDLHSELNLSSLELGDSALYFCASSVAWGNNYGYTFGSGTRLTVV.